The TCR beta chain described here comes from a study of T cells in localized non-small cell lung cancer. Study-wide results and limits: Among the top 100 tumor clones, a median about 57 appeared in adjacent lung. Longer overall survival accompanied higher blood T cell density. Since sequencing was restricted to only one region of the tumor, intratumor heterogeneity remains a possibility. Among the tissues sampled, uninvolved adjacent lung had the highest T cell clonality, above tumor.

The data were produced by immunoSEQ multiplex PCR, yet TCRdb's version contains in-frame clones alone and is incomplete. The data show tens of thousands of clones, roughly 90% seen once. Concerning this clone itself: Antigen unknown.

This TCR came from a man between 40 and 70 years old with stage I lung adenocarcinoma. The source material was peripheral blood, sampled before any cancer treatment.

This chain's CDR3 is CASSYRAGSYEQYF. The DNA for the CDR3 is TGTGCCAGCAGCTACAGAGCGGGCTCCTACGAGCAGTACTTC. The J gene is TRBJ2-7, the V gene TRBV7-9; possible D gene TRBD2, 6 bases. The CDR3 spans 14 residues. CDR1 and CDR2 (germline): SEHNR, FQNEAQ (reference sequence). Between the trimmed V and J ends, which lost 4 bases and 0 bases, there was a span of 10 bases.